This TCR beta chain is from a study of PD-1 blockade in classical Hodgkin lymphoma. Across the study: Treatment was intravenous nivolumab, 3 mg/kg every 2 weeks, until progression. Broader study findings: Complete responders entered with baseline diversity on par with newly diagnosed patients, the results showed.

In regard to this clone: The antigen remains unidentified.

V lost 5 bases, J lost 6 bases, and 14 bases lay in between. The CDR3 runs 14 residues. Per the germline V gene, CDR1 is LNHDA and CDR2 is SQIVND (reference sequence). Repertoires were generated with immunoSEQ multiplex PCR, while TCRdb's copy carries only in-frame clones and drops some. Of tens of thousands of clones in the sample, roughly 80% were seen once. Stated time point: cycle 4 day 1 (C4D1), after around six weeks of nivolumab. Every one of the patients relapsed after autologous stem cell transplantation (brentuximab vedotin exposure was variable). Thawed PBMCs were the source of CD4+ T cells, purified by magnetic negative selection.

The TCR sequence derives from a human donor with classical Hodgkin lymphoma. The genes are TRBV19 and TRBJ2-1; D perhaps matches TRBD1 (6 bases). Sequences were derived from CD4+ T cells from blood, sampled before the fourth cycle of nivolumab. The CDR3 loop reads CASSPWDKANEQFF. CDR3 DNA sequence: TGTGCCAGTAGTCCTTGGGACAAGGCCAATGAGCAGTTCTTC.